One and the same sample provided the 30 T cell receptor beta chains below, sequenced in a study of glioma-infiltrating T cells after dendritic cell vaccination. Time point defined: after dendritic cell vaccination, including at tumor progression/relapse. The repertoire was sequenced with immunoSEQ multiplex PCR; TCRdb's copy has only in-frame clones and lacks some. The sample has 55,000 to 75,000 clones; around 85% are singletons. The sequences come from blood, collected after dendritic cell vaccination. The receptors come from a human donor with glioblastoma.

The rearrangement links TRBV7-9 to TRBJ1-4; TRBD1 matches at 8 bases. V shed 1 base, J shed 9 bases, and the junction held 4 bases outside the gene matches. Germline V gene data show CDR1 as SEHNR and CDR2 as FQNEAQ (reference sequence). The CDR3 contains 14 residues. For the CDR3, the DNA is TGTGCCAGCAGCTTAGAAGGACAGGGAAAAAAACTGTTTTTT. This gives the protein CASSLEGQGKKLFF. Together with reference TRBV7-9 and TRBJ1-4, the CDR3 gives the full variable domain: DTGVSQNPRHKITKRGQNVTFRCDPISEHNRLYWYRQTLGQGPEFLTYFQNEAQLEKSRLLSDRFSAERPKGSFSTLEIQRTEQGDSAMYLCASSLEGQGKKLFFGSGTQLSVL.

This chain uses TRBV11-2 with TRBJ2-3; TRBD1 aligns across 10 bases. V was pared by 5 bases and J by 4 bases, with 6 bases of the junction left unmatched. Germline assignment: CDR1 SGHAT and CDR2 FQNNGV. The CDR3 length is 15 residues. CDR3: CASSRDRGFPDTQYF. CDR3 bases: TGTGCCAGCAGCCGGGACAGGGGTTTCCCAGATACGCAGTATTTT.

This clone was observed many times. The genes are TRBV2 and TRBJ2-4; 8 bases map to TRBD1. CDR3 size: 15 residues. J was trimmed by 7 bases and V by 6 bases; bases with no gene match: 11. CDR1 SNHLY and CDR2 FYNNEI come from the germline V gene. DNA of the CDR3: TGTGCCAGCAGGGAGGGCGGACAGGGTAGGAACATTCAGTACTTC. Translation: CASREGGQGRNIQYF.

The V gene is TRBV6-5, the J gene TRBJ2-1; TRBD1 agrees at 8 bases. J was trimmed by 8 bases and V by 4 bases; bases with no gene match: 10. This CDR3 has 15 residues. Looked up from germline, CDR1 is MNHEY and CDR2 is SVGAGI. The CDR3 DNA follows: TGTGCCAGCAGTTGGGACAGGTCTTTAGCGGATGAGCAGTTCTTC. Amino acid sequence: CASSWDRSLADEQFF.

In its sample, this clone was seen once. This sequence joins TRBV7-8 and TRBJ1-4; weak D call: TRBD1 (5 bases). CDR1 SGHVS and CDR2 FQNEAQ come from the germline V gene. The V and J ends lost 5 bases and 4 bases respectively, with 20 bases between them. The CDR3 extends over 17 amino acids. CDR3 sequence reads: CASSIGPDRSFNEKLFF. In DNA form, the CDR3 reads TGTGCCAGCAGCATAGGCCCCGACAGATCTTTTAATGAAAAACTGTTTTTT. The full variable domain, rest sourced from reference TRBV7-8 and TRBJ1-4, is GAGVSQSPRYKVAKRGQDVALRCDPISGHVSLFWYQQALGQGPEFLTYFQNEAQLDKSGLPSDRFFAERPEGSVSTLKIQRTQQEDSAVYLCASSIGPDRSFNEKLFFGSGTQLSVL.

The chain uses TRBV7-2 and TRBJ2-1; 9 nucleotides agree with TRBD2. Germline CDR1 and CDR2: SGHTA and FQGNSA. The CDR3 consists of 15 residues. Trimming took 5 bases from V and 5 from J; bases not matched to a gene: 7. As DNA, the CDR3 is TGTGCCAGCAGCGGCCAAGCGGGGGGAGACAATGAGCAGTTCTTC. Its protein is CASSGQAGGDNEQFF.

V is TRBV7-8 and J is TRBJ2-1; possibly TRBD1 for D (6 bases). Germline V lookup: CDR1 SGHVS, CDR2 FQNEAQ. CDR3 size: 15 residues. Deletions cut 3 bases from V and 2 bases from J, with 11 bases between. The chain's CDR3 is CASSFWTVPYNEQFF. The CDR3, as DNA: TGTGCCAGCAGCTTCTGGACAGTCCCCTACAATGAGCAGTTCTTC.

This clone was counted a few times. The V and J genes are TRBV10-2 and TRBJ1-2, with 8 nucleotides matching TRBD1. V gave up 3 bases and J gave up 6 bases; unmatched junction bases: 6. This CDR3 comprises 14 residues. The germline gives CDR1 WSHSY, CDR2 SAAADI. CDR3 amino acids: CASSDQGAIHGYTF. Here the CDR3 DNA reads TGCGCCAGCAGTGATCAGGGGGCAATACATGGCTACACCTTC.

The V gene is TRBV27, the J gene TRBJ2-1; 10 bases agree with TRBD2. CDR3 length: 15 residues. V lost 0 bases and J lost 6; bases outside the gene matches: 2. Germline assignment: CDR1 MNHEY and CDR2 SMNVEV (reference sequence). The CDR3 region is CASSLSSGGVNEQFF. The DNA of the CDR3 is TGTGCCAGCAGTTTATCCAGCGGGGGGGTCAATGAGCAGTTCTTC.

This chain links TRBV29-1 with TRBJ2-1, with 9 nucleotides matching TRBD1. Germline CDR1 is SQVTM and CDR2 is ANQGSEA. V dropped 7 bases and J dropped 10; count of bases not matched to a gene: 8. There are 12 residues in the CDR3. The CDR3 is CSGGGQGREQFF. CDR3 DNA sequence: TGCAGCGGGGGGGGACAGGGACGCGAGCAGTTCTTC.

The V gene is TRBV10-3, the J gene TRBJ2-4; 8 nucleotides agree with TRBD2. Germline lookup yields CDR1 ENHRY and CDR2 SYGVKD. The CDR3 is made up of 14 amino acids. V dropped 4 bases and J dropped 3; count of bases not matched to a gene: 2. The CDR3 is CAISAGGVKNIQYF. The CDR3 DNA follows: TGTGCCATCAGTGCCGGGGGGGTCAAAAACATTCAGTACTTC.

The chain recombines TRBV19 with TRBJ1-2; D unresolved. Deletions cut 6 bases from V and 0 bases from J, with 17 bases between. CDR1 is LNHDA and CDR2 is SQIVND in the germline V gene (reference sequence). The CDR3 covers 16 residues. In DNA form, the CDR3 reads TGTGCCAGTAGACGGCGGGCCGAGACCCCTAACTATGGCTACACCTTC. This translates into CASRRRAETPNYGYTF.

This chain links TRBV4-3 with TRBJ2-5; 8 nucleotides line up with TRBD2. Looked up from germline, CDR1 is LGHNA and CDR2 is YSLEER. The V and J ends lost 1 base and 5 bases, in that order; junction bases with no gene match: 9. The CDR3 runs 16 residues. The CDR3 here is CASSQGRAGGGETQYF. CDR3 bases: TGCGCCAGCAGCCAAGGACGCGCGGGGGGTGGGGAGACCCAGTACTTC.

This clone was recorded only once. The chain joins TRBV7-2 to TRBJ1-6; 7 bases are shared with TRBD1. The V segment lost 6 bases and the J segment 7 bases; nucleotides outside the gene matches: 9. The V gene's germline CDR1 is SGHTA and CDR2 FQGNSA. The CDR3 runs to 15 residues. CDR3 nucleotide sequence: TGTGCCAGCAGTCAACAGGGGCGTGGGAATTCACCCCTCCACTTT. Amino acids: CASSQQGRGNSPLHF.

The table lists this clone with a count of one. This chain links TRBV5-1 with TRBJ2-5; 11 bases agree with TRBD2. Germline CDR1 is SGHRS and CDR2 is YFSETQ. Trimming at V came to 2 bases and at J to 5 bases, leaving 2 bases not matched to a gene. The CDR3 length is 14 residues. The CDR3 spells CASSFTSGGETQYF. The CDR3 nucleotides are TGCGCCAGCAGCTTCACTAGCGGGGGTGAGACCCAGTACTTC. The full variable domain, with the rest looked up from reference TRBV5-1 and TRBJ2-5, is KAGVTQTPRYLIKTRGQQVTLSCSPISGHRSVSWYQQTPGQGLQFLFEYFSETQRNKGNFPGRFSGRQFSNSRSEMNVSTLELGDSALYLCASSFTSGGETQYFGPGTRLLVL.

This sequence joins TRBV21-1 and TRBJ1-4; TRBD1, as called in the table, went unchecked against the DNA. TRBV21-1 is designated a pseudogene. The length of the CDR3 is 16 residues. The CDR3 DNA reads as TGTGCCAGCAGCCCATCCGGGACACCGAACCATGAAAAACTGTTTTTT. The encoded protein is CASSPSGTPNHEKLFF.

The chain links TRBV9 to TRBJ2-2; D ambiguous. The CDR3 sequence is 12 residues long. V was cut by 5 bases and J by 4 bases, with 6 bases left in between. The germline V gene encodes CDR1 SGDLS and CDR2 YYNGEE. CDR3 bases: TGTGCCAGCAGGGAGCCCACCGGGGAGCTGTTTTTT. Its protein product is CASREPTGELFF.

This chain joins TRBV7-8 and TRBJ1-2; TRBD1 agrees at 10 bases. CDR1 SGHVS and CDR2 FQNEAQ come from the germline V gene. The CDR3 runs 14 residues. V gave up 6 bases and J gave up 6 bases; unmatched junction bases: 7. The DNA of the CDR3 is TGTGCCAGCAGTAGAGACAGGGGGCAAAATGGCTACACCTTC. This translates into CASSRDRGQNGYTF.

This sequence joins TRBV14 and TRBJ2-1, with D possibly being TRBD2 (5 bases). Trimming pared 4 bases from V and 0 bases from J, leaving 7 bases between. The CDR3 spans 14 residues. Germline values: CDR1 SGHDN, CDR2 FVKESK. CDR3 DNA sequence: TGTGCCAGCAGCCCGGGGAGCTCCTACAATGAGCAGTTCTTC. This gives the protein CASSPGSSYNEQFF.

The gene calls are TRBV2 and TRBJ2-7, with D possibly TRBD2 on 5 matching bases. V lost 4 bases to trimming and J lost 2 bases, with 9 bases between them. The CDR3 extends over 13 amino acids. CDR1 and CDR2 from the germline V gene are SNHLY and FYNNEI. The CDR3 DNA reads TGTGCCAGCAGTGGAGGGCACCCCTACGAGCAGTACTTC. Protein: CASSGGHPYEQYF.

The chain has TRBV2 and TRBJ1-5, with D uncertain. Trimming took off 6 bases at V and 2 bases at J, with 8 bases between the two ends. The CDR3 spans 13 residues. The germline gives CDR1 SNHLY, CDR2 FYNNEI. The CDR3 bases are TGTGCCAGCAGAAGGGAGGGCAATCAGCCCCAGCATTTT. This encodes CASRREGNQPQHF.

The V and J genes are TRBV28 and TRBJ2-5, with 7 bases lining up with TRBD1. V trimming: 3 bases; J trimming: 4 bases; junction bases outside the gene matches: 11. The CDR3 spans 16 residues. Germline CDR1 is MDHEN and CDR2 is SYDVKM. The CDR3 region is CASSFAYGQARETQYF. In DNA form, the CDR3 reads TGTGCCAGCAGTTTCGCTTACGGACAGGCTCGAGAGACCCAGTACTTC.

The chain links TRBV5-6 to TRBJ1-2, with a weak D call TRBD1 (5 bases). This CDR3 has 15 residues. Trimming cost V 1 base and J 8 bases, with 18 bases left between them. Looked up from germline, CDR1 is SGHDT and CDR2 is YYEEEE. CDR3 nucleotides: TGTGCCAGCAGCTTGTATGGGGCAGCCTTCCAAGGCTACACCTTC. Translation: CASSLYGAAFQGYTF.

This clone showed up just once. CDR3 sequence (DNA): TGCGCCAGCAGCCAAGAGGCGGAAGCACACGAGCAGTACTTC. This translates into CASSQEAEAHEQYF. V is TRBV4-1 and J is TRBJ2-7; unclear D gene. The CDR3 length is 14 residues. With 0 bases removed from V and 5 bases from J, the gap between germline ends came to 11 bases. Per germline, CDR1 MGHRA and CDR2 YSYEKL.

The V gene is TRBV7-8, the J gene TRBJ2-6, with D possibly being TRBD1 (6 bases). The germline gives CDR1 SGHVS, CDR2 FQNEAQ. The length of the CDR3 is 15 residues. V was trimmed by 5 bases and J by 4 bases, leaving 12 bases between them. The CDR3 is CASSPRTAGANVLTF. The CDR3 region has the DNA TGTGCCAGCAGCCCTAGGACAGCCGGGGCCAACGTCCTGACTTTC.

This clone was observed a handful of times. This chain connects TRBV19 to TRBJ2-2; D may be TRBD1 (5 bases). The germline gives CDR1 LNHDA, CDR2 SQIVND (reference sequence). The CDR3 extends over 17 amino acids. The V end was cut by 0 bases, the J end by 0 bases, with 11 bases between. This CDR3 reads CASSIEGLGANTGELFF. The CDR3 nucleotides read TGTGCCAGTAGTATAGAGGGTCTAGGGGCGAACACCGGGGAGCTGTTTTTT.

This CDR3 reads CASSLSGGSNQPQHF. CDR3 sequence (DNA): TGTGCCAGCAGCTTATCCGGGGGTAGCAATCAGCCCCAGCATTTT. This chain connects TRBV7-6 to TRBJ1-5, with a weak D call TRBD1 (5 bases). V lost 2 bases and J lost 0, with 8 bases in between. CDR1 and CDR2 from the germline V gene are SGHVS and FNYEAQ. The CDR3 runs to 15 residues.

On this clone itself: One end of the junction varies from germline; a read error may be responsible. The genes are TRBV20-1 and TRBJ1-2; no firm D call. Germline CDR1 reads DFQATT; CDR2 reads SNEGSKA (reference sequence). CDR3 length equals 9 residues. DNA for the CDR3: TGCAGTGCTAGAAATGAGACTGCCTTC. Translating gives CSARNETAF.

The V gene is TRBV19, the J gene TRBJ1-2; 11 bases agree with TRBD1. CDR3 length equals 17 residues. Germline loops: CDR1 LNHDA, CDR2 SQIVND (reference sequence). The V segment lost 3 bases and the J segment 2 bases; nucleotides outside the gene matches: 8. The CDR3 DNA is TGTGCCAGTAGTATCGGGACAGGGGGTTTCCTAAACTATGGCTACACCTTC. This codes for CASSIGTGGFLNYGYTF.

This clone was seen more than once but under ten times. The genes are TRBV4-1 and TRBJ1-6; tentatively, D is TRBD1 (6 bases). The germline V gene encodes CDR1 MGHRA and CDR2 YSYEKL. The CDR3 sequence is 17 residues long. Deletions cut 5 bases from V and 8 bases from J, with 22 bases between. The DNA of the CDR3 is TGCGCCAGCAGCTTGCGTTTTAGGGGACAAAGAGATTCACCCCTCCACTTT. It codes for CASSLRFRGQRDSPLHF.